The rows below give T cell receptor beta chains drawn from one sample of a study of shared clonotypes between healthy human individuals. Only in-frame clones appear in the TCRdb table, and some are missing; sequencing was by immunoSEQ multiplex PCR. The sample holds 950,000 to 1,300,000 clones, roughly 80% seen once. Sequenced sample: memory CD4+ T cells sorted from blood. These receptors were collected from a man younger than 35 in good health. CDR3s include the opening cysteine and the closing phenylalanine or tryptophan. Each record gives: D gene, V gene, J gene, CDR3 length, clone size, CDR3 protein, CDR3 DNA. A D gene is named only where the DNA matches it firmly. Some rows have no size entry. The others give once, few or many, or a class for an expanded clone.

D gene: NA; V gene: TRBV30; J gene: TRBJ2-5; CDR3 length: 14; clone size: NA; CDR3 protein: CAWSTPGPQETQYF; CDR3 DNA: TGTGCCTGGAGTACACCGGGGCCACAAGAGACCCAGTACTTC
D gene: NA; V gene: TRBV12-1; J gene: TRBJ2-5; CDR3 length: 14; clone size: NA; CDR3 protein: CASSSGGLKETQYF; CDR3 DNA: TGTGCCAGCAGCTCCGGGGGGTTAAAAGAGACCCAGTACTTC
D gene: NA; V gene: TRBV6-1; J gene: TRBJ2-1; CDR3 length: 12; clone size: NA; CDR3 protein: CASKRGQGDEFF; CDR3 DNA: TGTGCCAGCAAAAGGGGCCAGGGTGACGAGTTCTTC
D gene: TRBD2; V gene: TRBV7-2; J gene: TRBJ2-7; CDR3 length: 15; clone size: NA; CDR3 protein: CASSRTSSPLDEQYF; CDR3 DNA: TGTGCCAGCAGCCGGACTAGCAGCCCCTTGGACGAGCAGTACTTC
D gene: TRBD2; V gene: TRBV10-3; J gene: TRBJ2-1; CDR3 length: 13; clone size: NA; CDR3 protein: CAIEAGGANEQFF; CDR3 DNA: TGTGCCATAGAAGCGGGAGGAGCCAATGAGCAGTTCTTC
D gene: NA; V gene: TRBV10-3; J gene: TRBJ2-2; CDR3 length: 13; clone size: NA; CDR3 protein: CAARRGEPGELFF; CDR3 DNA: TGTGCCGCCCGAAGGGGCGAGCCCGGGGAGCTGTTTTTT
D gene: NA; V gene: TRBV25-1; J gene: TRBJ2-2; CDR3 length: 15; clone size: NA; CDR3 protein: CASRGIGGAAGELFF; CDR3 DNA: TGTGCCAGCCGAGGCATAGGCGGGGCGGCCGGGGAGCTGTTTTTT
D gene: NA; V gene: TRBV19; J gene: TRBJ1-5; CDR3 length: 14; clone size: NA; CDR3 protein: CASKGWAQNQPQHF; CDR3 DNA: TGTGCCAGTAAAGGGTGGGCCCAAAATCAGCCCCAGCATTTT
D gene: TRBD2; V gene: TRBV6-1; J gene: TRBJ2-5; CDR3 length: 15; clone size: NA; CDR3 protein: CASTRGGGDGETQYF; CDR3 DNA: TGTGCCTCCACCCGCGGGGGAGGGGACGGGGAGACCCAGTACTTC
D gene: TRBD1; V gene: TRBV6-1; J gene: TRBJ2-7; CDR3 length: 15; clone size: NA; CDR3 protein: CASSALDRGPYEQYF; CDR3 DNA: TGTGCCAGCAGTGCACTAGACAGGGGTCCCTACGAGCAGTACTTC
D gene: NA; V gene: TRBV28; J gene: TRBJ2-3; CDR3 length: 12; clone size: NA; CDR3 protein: CASSPYTDTQYF; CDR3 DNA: TGTGCCAGCAGCCCCTACACAGATACGCAGTATTTT
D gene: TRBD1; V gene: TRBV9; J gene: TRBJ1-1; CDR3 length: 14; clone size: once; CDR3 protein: CASSTQGASTEAFF; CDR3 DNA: TGTGCCAGCAGTACACAGGGGGCAAGCACTGAAGCTTTCTTT
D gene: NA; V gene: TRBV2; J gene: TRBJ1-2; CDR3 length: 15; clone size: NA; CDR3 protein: CASSEYGKANYGYTF; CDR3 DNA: TGTGCCAGCAGTGAATACGGAAAGGCTAACTATGGCTACACCTTC
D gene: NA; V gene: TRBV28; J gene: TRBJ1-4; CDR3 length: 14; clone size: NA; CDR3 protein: CASSLLGTNEKLFF; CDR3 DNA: TGTGCCAGCAGCCTTCTCGGGACTAATGAAAAACTGTTTTTT
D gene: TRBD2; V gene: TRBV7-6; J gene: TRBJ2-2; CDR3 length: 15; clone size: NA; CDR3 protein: CASSLGTSGTGELFF; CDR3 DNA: TGTGCCAGCAGCTTGGGGACTAGCGGGACCGGGGAGCTGTTTTTT
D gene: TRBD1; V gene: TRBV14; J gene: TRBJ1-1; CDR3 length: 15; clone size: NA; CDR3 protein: CASSQADREDTEAFF; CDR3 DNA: TGTGCCAGCAGCCAAGCCGACAGGGAGGACACTGAAGCTTTCTTT
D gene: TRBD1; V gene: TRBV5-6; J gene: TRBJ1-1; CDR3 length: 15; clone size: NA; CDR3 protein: CASSPRGGTDTEAFF; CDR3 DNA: TGTGCCAGCAGCCCGCGGGGGGGGACAGACACTGAAGCTTTCTTT
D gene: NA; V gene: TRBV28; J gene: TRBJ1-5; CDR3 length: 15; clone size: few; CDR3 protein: CASRGGESSNQPQHF; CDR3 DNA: TGTGCCAGCAGGGGGGGGGAGTCGAGCAATCAGCCCCAGCATTTT
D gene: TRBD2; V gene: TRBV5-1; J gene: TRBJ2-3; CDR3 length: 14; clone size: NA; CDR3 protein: CASSLGTSGSAQYF; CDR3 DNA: TGCGCCAGCAGCTTAGGGACTAGCGGGAGTGCGCAGTATTTT
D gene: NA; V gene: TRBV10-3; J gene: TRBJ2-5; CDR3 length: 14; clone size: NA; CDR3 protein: CAISEPGVSETQYF; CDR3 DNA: TGTGCCATCAGTGAGCCAGGGGTTTCAGAGACCCAGTACTTC
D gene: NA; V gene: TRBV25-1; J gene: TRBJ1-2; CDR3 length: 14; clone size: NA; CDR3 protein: CASSPGGLNYGYTF; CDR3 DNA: TGTGCCAGCAGTCCGGGGGGCCTAAACTATGGCTACACCTTC
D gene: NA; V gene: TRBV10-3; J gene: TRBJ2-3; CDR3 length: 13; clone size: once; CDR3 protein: CAISESRDMLEYF; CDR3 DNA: TGTGCCATCAGTGAGTCAAGGGATATGTTGGAGTATTTT
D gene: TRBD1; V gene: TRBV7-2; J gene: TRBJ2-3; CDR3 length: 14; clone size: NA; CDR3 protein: CASRTGGRGDTQYF; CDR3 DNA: TGTGCCAGCAGAACAGGGGGCCGAGGGGATACGCAGTATTTT
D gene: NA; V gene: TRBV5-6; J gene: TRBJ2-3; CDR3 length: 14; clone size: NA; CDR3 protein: CASSSMDGTDTQYF; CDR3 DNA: TGTGCCAGCAGCTCGATGGACGGCACAGATACGCAGTATTTT
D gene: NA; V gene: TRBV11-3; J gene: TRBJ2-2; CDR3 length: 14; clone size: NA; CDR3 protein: CASSSGQNTGELFF; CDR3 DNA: TGTGCCAGCAGCTCGGGACAGAACACCGGGGAGCTGTTTTTT
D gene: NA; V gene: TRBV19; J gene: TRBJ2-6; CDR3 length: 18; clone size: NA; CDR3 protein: CASSHEARVLSGANVLTF; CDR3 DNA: TGTGCCAGTAGTCACGAAGCCAGGGTCCTCTCTGGGGCCAACGTCCTGACTTTC
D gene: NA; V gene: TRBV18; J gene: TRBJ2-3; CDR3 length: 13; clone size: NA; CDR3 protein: CASSPQGTDTQYF; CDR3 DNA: TGTGCCAGCTCACCACAGGGTACAGATACGCAGTATTTT
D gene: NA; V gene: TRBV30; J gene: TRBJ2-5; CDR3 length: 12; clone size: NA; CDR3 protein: CAWKNLGETQYF; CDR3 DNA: TGTGCCTGGAAAAACCTAGGGGAGACCCAGTACTTC
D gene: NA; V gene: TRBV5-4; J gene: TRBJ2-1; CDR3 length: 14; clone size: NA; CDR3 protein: CASSPGPILDEQFF; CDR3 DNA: TGTGCCAGCAGCCCCGGGCCGATTTTGGATGAGCAGTTCTTC
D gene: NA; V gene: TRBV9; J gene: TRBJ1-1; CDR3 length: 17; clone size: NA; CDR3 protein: CASSVASSGGPNTEAFF; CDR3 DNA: TGTGCCAGCAGCGTAGCTAGTTCGGGGGGGCCGAACACTGAAGCTTTCTTT
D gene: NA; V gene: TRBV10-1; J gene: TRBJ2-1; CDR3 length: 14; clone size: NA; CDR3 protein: CASSARGSYNEQFF; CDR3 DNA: TGCGCCAGCAGTGCCAGGGGCTCCTACAATGAGCAGTTCTTC